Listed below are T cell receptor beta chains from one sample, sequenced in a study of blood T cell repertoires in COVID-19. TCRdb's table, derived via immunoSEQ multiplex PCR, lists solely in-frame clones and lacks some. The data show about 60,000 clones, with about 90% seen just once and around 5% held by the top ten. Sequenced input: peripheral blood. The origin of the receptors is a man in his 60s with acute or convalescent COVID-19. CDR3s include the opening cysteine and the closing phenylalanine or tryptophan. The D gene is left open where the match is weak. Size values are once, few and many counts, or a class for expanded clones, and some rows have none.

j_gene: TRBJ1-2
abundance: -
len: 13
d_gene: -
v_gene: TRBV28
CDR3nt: TGTGCCAGCAGGGCCGGCAGGAACTATGGCTACACCTTC
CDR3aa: CASRAGRNYGYTF

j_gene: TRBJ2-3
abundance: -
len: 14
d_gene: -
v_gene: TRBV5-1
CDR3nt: TGCGCCAGTCAACGGACGGGATTCACAGATACGCAGTATTTT
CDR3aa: CASQRTGFTDTQYF

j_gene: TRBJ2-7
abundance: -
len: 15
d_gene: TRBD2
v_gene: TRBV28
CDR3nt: TGTGCCAGCGCATCTCTGGGAGCGGGAACCTACGAGCAGTACTTC
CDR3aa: CASASLGAGTYEQYF

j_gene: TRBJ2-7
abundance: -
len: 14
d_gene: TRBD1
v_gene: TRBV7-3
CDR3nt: TGTGCCAGCAGCCTCGGGACAGTCTCCTACGAGCAGTACTTC
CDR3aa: CASSLGTVSYEQYF

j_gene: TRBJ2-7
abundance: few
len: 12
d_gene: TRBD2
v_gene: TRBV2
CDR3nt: TGTGCCAGCAAGACTAGCGGCTACGAGCAGTACTTC
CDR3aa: CASKTSGYEQYF

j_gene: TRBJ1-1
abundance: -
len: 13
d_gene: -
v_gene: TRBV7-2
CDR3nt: TGTGCCAGCAGCTTTTCTGTGAACACTGAAGCTTTCTTT
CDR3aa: CASSFSVNTEAFF

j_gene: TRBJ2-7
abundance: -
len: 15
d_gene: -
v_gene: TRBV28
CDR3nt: TGTGCCAGCAGTTTATCCGGGCAGGGGTGGTCCGAGCAGTACTTC
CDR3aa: CASSLSGQGWSEQYF

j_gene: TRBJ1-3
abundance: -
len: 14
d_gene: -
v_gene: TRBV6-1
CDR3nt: TGTGCCAGCAGTGAGCAGGACAGAGGAAACACCATATATTTT
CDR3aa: CASSEQDRGNTIYF

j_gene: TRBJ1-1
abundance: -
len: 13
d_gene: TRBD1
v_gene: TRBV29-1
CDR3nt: TGCAGCGTTGGAACAGGGGTGAACACTGAAGCTTTCTTT
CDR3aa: CSVGTGVNTEAFF

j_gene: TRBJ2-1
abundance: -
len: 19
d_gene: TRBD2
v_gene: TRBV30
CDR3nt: TGTGCCTGGACAAGGGGACGAATCGCTTTGAGCGGGGTTAACAATGAGCAGTTCTTC
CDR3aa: CAWTRGRIALSGVNNEQFF

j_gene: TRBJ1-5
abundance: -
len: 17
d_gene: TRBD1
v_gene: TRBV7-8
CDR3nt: TGTGCCAGCAGCTTACGGGTCAGGACAGGGGTGAATCAGCCCCAGCATTTT
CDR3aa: CASSLRVRTGVNQPQHF

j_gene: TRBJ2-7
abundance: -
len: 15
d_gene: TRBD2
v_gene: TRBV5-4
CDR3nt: TGTGCCAGCAGCCGCCCAGGCGGGAGGGCAACCGAGCAGTACTTC
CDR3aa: CASSRPGGRATEQYF

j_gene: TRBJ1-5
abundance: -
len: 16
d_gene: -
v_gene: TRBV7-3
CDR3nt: TGTGCCAGCAGCTTAATTGTTGGTTCAGGTGATCAGCCCCAGCATTTT
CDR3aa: CASSLIVGSGDQPQHF

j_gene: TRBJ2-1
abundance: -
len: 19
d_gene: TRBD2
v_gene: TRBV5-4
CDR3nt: TGTGCCAGCAGCTTGGTCGGGATGTTAGCGGGAGTGGCCTACAATGAGCAGTTCTTC
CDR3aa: CASSLVGMLAGVAYNEQFF

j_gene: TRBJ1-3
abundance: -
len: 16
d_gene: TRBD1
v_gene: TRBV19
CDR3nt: TGTGCCAGTAGTATCTTTGGCAGGGGGCCTGGAAACACCATATATTTT
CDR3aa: CASSIFGRGPGNTIYF

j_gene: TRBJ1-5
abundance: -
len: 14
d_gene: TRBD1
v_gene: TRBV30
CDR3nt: TGTGCCTGGAGACTCGGGACAGAGGATCAGCCCCAGCATTTT
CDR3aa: CAWRLGTEDQPQHF

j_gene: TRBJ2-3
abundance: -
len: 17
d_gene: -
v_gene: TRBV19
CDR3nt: TGTGCCAGTAGTATCGCCCCGGTTTTTCCCATCACAGATACGCAGTATTTT
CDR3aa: CASSIAPVFPITDTQYF

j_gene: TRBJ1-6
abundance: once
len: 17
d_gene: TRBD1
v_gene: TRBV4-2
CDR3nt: TGTGCCAGCAGCCAATATCTTCGGGACAGGGTTAATTCACCCCTCCACTTT
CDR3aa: CASSQYLRDRVNSPLHF

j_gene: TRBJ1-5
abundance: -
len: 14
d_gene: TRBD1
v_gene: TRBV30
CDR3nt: TGTGCCTGGAAGGGGACAGGGGACAGTCAGCCCCAGCATTTT
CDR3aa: CAWKGTGDSQPQHF

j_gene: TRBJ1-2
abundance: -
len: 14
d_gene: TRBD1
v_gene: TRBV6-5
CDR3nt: TGTGCCAGCAGAACACCACAGGGGATGAATGGCTACACCTTC
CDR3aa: CASRTPQGMNGYTF

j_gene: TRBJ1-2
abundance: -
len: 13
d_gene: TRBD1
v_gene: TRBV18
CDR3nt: TGTGCCAGCTCTCCAACGGGACAGGGACCCTACACCTTC
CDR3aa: CASSPTGQGPYTF

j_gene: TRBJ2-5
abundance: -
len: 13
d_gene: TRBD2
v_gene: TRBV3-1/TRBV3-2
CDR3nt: TGTGCCAGCAGCGGCGGGAGAACAAAGACCCAGTACTTC
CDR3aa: CASSGGRTKTQYF

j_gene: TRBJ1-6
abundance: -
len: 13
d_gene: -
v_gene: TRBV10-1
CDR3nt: TGCGCCAGCAGTGAATTTGAGAATTCACCCCTCCACTTT
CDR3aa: CASSEFENSPLHF

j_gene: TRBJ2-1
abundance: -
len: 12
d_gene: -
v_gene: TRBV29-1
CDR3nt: TGCAGCGTTGTGAGCTCCTACAATGAGCAGTTCTTC
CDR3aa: CSVVSSYNEQFF